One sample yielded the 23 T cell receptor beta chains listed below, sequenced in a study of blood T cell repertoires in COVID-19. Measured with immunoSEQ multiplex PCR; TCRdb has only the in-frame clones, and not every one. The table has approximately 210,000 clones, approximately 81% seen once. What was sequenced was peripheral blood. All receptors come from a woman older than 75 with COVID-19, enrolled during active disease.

The CDR3 spells CASSRKGDSTEAFF. The DNA for the CDR3 is TGTGCCAGCAGCCGAAAAGGGGACAGCACTGAAGCTTTCTTT. The rearrangement joins TRBV27 to TRBJ1-1, with 7 bases that match TRBD1. Germline values: CDR1 MNHEY, CDR2 SMNVEV (reference sequence). The CDR3 spans 14 residues. V shed 6 bases and J 4 bases; nucleotides not matched to a gene: 8.

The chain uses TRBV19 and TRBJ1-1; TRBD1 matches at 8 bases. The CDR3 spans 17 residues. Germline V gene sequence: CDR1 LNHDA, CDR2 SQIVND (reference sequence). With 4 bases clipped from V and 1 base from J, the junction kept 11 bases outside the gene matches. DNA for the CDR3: TGTGCCAGTAGTAGGTCGACAGGGGTCTTTCCGAACACTGAAGCTTTCTTT. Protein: CASSRSTGVFPNTEAFF.

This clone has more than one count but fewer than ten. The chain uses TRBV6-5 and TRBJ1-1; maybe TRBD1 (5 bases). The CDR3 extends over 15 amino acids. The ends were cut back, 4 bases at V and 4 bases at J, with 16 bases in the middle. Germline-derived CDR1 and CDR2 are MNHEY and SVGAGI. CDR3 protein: CASSSLSAGGTEAFF. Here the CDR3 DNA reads TGTGCCAGCAGTTCCCTCTCGGCCGGGGGCACTGAAGCTTTCTTT.

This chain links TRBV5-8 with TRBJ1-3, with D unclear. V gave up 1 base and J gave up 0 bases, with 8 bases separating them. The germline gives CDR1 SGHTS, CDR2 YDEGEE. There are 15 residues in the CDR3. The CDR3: CASSLQTISGNTIYF. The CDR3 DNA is TGTGCCAGCAGCTTGCAGACTATCTCTGGAAACACCATATATTTT. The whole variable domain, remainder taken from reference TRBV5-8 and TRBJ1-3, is EAGVTQSPTHLIKTRGQQATLRCSPISGHTSVYWYQQALGLGLQFLLWYDEGEERNRGNFPPRFSGRQFPNYSSELNVNALELEDSALYLCASSLQTISGNTIYFGEGSWLTVV.

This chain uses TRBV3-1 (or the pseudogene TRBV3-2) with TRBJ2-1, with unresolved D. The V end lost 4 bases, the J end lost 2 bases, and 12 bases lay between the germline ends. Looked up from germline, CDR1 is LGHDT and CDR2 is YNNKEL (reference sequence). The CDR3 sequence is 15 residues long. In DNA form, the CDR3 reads TGTGCCAGCAGCCCTACCACCTTCCCCTACAATGAGCAGTTCTTC. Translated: CASSPTTFPYNEQFF.

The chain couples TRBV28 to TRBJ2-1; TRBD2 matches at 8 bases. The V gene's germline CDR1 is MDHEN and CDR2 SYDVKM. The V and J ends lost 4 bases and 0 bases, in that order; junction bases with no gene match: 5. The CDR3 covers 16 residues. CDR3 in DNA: TGTGCCAGCAGTTCGAGCGGGGGTACCTCCTACAATGAGCAGTTCTTC. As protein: CASSSSGGTSYNEQFF.

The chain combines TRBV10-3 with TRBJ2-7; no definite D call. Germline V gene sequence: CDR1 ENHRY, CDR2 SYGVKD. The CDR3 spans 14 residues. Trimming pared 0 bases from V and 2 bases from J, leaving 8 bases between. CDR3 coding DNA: TGTGCCATCAGTGAGTCGGGCAGAACCTACGAGCAGTACTTC. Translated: CAISESGRTYEQYF.

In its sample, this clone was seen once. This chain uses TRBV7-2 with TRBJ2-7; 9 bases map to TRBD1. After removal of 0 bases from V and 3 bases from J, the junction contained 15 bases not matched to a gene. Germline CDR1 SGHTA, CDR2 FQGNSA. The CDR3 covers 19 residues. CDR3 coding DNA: TGTGCCAGCAGCTTAGCGGAGCCAACAGGGGGCGCAAGGAGCTACGAGCAGTACTTC. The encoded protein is CASSLAEPTGGARSYEQYF.

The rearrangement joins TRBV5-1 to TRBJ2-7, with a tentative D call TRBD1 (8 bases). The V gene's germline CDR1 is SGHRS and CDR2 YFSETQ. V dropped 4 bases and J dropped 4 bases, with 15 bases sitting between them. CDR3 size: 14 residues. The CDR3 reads CASSVDREGYEQYV. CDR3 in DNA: TGCGCCAGCAGCGTGGACAGGGAGGGGTACGAGCAGTACGTC.

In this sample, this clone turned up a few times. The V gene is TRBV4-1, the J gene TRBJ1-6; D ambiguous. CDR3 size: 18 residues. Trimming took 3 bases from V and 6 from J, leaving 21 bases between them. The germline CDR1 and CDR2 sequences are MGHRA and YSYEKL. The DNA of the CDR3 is TGCGCCAGCAGCCAGGGCGGGGTGGGTGGCGGGCGTAATTCACCCCTCCACTTT. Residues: CASSQGGVGGGRNSPLHF.

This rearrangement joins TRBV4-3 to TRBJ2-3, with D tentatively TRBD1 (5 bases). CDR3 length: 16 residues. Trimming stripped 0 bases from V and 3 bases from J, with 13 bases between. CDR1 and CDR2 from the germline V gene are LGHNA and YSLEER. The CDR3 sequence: CASSQDPTGWTDTQYF. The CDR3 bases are TGCGCCAGCAGCCAAGATCCCACAGGTTGGACAGATACGCAGTATTTT.

The CDR3 region is CASSRGQGYGYTF. The CDR3 DNA reads as TGTGCCAGCTCACGCGGACAGGGGTATGGCTACACCTTC. This chain joins TRBV18 and TRBJ1-2; 9 bases line up with TRBD1. V dropped 4 bases and J dropped 5; count of bases not matched to a gene: 2. Germline lookup yields CDR1 KGHSH and CDR2 LQKENI. This CDR3 has 13 amino acids. Combining the CDR3 with reference TRBV18 and TRBJ1-2 gives the whole variable domain NAGVMQNPRHLVRRRGQEARLRCSPMKGHSHVYWYRQLPEEGLKFMVYLQKENIIDESGMPKERFSAEFPKEGPSILRIQQVVRGDSAAYFCASSRGQGYGYTFGSGTRLTVV.

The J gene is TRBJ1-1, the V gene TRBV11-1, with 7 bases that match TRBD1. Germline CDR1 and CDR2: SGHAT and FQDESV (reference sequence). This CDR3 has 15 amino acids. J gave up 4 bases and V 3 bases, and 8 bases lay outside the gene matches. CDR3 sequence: CASSFEGARGTEAFF. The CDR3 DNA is TGTGCCAGCAGCTTTGAGGGGGCCAGGGGCACTGAAGCTTTCTTT.

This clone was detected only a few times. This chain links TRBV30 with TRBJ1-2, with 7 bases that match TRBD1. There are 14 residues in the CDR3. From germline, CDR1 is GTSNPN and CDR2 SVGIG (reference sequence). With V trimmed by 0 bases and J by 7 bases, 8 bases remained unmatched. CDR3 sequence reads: CAWSVPGGDGGYTF. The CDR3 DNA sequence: TGTGCCTGGAGTGTACCAGGGGGTGACGGTGGCTACACCTTC.

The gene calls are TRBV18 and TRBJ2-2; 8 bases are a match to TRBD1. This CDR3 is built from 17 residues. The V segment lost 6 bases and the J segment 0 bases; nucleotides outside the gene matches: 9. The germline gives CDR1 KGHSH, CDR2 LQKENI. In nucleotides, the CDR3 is TGTGCCAGCTCTCCGGGGACAGGTACTACGAACACCGGGGAGCTGTTTTTT. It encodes CASSPGTGTTNTGELFF.

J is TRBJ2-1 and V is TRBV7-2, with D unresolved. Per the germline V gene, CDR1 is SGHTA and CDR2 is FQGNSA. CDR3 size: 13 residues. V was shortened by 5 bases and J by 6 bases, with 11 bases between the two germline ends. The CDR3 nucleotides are TGTGCCAGCAGCCGAATATGGAGCAATGAGCAGTTCTTC. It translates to CASSRIWSNEQFF.

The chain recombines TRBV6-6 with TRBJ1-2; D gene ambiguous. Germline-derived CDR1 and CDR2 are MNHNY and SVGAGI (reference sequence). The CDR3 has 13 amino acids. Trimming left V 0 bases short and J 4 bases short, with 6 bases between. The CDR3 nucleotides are TGTGCCAGCAGTTACTCGGAGGGCTATGGCTACACCTTC. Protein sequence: CASSYSEGYGYTF.

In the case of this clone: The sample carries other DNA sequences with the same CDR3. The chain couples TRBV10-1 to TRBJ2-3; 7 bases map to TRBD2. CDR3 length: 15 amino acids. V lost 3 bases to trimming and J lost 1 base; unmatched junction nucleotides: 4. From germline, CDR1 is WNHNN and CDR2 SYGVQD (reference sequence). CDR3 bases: TGCGCCAGCAGTGATGGCCTAGCGGGCACAGATACGCAGTATTTT. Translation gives CASSDGLAGTDTQYF.

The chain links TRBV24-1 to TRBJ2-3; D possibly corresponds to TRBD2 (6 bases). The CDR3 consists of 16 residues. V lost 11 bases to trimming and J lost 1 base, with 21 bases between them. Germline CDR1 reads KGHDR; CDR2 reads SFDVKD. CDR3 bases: TGTGCCAACAAATTGCGGGGCCTTCAAGGCACAGATACGCAGTATTTT. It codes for CANKLRGLQGTDTQYF.

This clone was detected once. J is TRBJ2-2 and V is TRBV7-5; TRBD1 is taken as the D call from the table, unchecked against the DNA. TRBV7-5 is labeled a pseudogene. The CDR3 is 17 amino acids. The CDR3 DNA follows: TGTGTCAGAAGCCTTCCCGGGACAGGGATGTTTTCCGGGGAGCTGTTTTTT. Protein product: CVRSLPGTGMFSGELFF.

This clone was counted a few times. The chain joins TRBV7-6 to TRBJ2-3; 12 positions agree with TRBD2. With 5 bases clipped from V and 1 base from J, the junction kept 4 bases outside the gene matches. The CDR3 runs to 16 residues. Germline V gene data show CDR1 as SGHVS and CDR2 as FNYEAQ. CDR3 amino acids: CASSRTSGGRTDTQYF. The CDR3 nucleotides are TGTGCCAGCAGCCGCACTAGCGGGGGGCGCACAGATACGCAGTATTTT.

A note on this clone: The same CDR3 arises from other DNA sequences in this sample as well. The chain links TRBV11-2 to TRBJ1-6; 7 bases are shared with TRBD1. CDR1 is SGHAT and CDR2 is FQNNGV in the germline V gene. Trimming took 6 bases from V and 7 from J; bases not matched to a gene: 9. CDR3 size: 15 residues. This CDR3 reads CASSTLGTVNSPLHF. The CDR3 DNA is TGTGCCAGCAGTACGCTCGGGACAGTCAATTCACCCCTCCACTTT. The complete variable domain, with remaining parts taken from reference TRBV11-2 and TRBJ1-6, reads EAGVAQSPRYKIIEKRQSVAFWCNPISGHATLYWYQQILGQGPKLLIQFQNNGVVDDSQLPKDRFSAERLKGVDSTLKIQPAKLEDSAVYLCASSTLGTVNSPLHFGNGTRLTVT.

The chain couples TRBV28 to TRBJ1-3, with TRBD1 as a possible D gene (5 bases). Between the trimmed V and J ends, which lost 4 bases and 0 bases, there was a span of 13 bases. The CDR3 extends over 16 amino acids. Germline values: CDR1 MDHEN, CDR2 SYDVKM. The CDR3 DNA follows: TGTGCCAGCAGTTCATCCGGGACTTACTCTGGAAACACCATATATTTT. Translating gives CASSSSGTYSGNTIYF.